These T cell receptor beta chains were read from a single sample in a study of regulatory T cells in long-lasting Graves disease. In TCRdb, the multiplex PCR reads were re-called with MiXCR into one record per CDR3 protein. The data hold approximately 470,000 distinct CDR3 sequences, with about 16% observed a single time. These records were also assigned to another study, of T cells in Graves' hyperthyroidism and ophthalmopathy.

This specimen was peripheral blood mononuclear cells (PBMCs), taken at new diagnosis, from a patient treated with antithyroid drugs. These receptors were taken from a man aged 35 to 55 with Graves disease. Each CDR3 is given without its conserved first and last residue. A D gene is named only where the DNA matches it firmly. Some rows have no size entry. The others give once, few or many, or a class for an expanded clone.

TRBV6-2/TRBV6-3	TRBD1	many	ASRDRGVEQY
TRBV5-1	TRBD1	many	ASRPGQGAVDEQY
TRBV27	TRBD2	many	ASSLPGLAGDEQF
TRBV30	TRBD1	few	AWSVSDRGNTDTQY
TRBV10-3	TRBD1	few	AISESQGQVFSNQPQH
TRBV10-1	TRBD1	many	ASQTEGQGTTDTQY
TRBV20-1	.	.	SASGGVAQPQH
TRBV29-1	TRBD2	.	SVHGLASSYNEQF
TRBV7-9	TRBD2	.	ASSSQAAGVRDEQY
TRBV28	TRBD1	many	ASRGQLDEQY
TRBV5-1	.	many	ASSLEPRDYGYT
TRBV28	.	many	ASSRLAVNTEAF
TRBV5-6	.	few	ASSPEYGARGGEQY
TRBV20-1	.	few	SAGGFRAKDGYT
TRBV28	.	few	SSSPRGVSQPQH
TRBV5-1	TRBD1	few	ASREGAVNTEAF
TRBV30	.	.	AWSRTLANEQY
TRBV9	.	many	ASSVALGGPDTQY
TRBV6-1	.	few	ASSGSRDPAYSNQPQH
TRBV30	.	many	AWSYGGQPQH